This entry concerns a single TCR beta chain. Germline assignment: CDR1 SNHLY and CDR2 FYNNEI. This CDR3 has 16 amino acids. The junction had 3 bases not matched to a gene; V was cut back by 6 bases and J by 4 bases. This entry belongs to a study of T cells in Graves' hyperthyroidism and ophthalmopathy. RNA transcripts gave rise to amplified TCR beta CDR3 regions. Initially, a first-round RT-PCR of the TCR CDR3 employed the HTBI primer set. Using its own MiXCR run on the multiplex PCR reads, TCRdb lists one record per CDR3 protein. This sample yields under 350,000 distinct CDR3 sequences, of which 20% to 25% are seen a single time; about 50% belongs to the top ten.

The specimen was blood. The V call is TRBV2, the J call TRBJ2-2; 15 bases agree with TRBD2. This receptor was identified in a woman aged 45 to 65 with Graves' hyperthyroidism. CDR3 coding DNA: TGTGCCAGCAGGCCGGGACTAGCGGGAGGCACCGGGGAGCTGTTTTTT. The encoded protein is CASRPGLAGGTGELFF.